What follows are 5 T cell receptor beta chains derived from one specimen sequenced in a study of T cells in Graves' hyperthyroidism and ophthalmopathy (dated by TCRdb to between 2018 and 2021). The library was produced with multiplex PCR. TCRdb records Illumina HiSeq 2000 as the sequencer. Amplification of TCR beta CDR3 regions was carried out from RNA transcripts. For the first round of RT-PCR on the TCR CDR3, the HTBI primer set was used together with the Qiagen OneStep RT-PCR kit. TCRdb passed the public sequencing reads through fastp at Q25 and MiXCR, retaining productive beta sequences. Identical CDR3 protein sequences are pooled into one entry, listed with their most common genes and DNA. The sample table contains 450,000 to 700,000 distinct CDR3 sequences; only one count was recorded for approximately 44% of them. Of the sample, under 20% is held by the ten largest clones. The sample was peripheral blood or thyroid tissue (not recorded which). Receptors originate from an adult woman with Graves' disease, either hyperthyroidism or ophthalmopathy (not recorded which).

This clonotype has only a few counts. The chain has TRBV7-2 and TRBJ1-6, with 7 nucleotides matching TRBD1. CDR1 and CDR2 from the germline V gene are SGHTA and FQGNSA. The CDR3 totals 14 residues. Germline trimming cut 5 bases from V and 5 bases from J; bases unmatched to any gene: 3. As DNA, the CDR3 is TGTGCCAGCAGCCGGGGACAGAATAATTCACCCCTCCACTTT. Protein sequence: CASSRGQNNSPLHF.

In its sample, this clonotype was seen many times. V usage is TRBV7-6 and J usage is TRBJ2-7, with 7 bases matching TRBD2. Looked up from germline, CDR1 is SGHVS and CDR2 is FNYEAQ. With V trimmed by 1 base and J by 4 bases, 10 bases remained unmatched. This CDR3 comprises 16 residues. The CDR3 nucleotides read TGTGCCAGCAGCTTAGGGGCGGGAGACCCTCCGTACGAGCAGTACTTC. It codes for CASSLGAGDPPYEQYF.

This clonotype was seen many times. The J gene is TRBJ2-7, the V gene TRBV15; tentative D call: TRBD1 (6 bases). V was trimmed by 1 base and J by 0 bases, leaving 19 bases between them. Germline V gene data show CDR1 as LNHNV and CDR2 as YYDKDF (reference sequence). The CDR3 runs 18 residues. CDR3 bases: TGTGCCACCAGCAGAGGACGCAGGGGCGAACCCGCCTCCTACGAGCAGTACTTC. This translates into CATSRGRRGEPASYEQYF.

The chain uses TRBV10-3 and TRBJ2-7; D is possibly TRBD2 (5 bases). The CDR3 is 13 amino acids. Deletions cut 10 bases from V and 2 bases from J, with 15 bases between. Germline CDR1 is ENHRY and CDR2 is SYGVKD. The CDR3 DNA follows: TGTGCCACCCAACGGACTGAAACCTACGAGCAGTACTTC. Protein sequence: CATQRTETYEQYF.

The table lists this clonotype with many counts. The CDR3 loop reads CAIRSEAEAFF. CDR3 nucleotides: TGTGCCATCAGGAGCGAGGCGGAAGCTTTCTTT. The chain has TRBV10-3 and TRBJ1-1; D is undetermined. The V gene lost 6 bases and the J gene lost 8 bases, with 10 bases spanning the gap. The CDR3 runs 11 residues. CDR1 ENHRY and CDR2 SYGVKD come from the germline V gene.